This T cell receptor beta chain was identified during a study of shared clonotypes between healthy human individuals. Whole-study context: There were three CD4 naive, three CD4 memory, two CD8 naive and one CD8 memory plates per donor.

V gave up 0 bases and J gave up 4 bases, with 8 bases separating them. Per the germline V gene, CDR1 is SGHDT and CDR2 is YYEEEE. The CDR3 contains 14 residues. At the deep level, the assay was run. Only in-frame clones appear in the TCRdb table, and some are missing; sequencing was by immunoSEQ multiplex PCR. The data contain millions of clones, 90% to 95% of them singletons. Naive CD8 isolation took CD45RO-negative cells positively selected for CCR7 and excluded terminally differentiated effector memory CD45RA+ cells. The specimen sequenced was naive CD8+ T cells from PBMCs. This sequence joins TRBV5-6 and TRBJ2-1; no clear D. This TCR was recovered from a man aged 18-30 years in good health. Some clones in this sample may be carry-over from other donors' samples. The CDR3 DNA reads TGTGCCAGCAGCTTGGAGGCTGGATACAATGAGCAGTTCTTC. The encoded protein is CASSLEAGYNEQFF.